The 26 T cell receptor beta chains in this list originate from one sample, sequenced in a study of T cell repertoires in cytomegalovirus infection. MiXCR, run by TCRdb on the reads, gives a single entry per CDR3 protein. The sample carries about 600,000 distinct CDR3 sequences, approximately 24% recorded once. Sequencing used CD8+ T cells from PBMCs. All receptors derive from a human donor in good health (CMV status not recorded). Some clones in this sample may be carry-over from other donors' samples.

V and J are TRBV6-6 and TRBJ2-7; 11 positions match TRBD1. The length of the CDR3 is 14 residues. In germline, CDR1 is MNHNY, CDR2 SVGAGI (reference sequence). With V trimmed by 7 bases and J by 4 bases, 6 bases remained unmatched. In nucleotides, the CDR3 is TGTGCCAGCACTCCGGGACAGGGGGAGTACGAGCAGTACTTC. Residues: CASTPGQGEYEQYF.

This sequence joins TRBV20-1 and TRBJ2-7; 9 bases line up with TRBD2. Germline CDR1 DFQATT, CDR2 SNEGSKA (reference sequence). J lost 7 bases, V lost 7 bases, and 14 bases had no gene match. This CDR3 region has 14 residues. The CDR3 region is CSGGGLERGEEQYV. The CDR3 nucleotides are TGCAGTGGGGGAGGTCTGGAGCGGGGGGAAGAGCAGTACGTC.

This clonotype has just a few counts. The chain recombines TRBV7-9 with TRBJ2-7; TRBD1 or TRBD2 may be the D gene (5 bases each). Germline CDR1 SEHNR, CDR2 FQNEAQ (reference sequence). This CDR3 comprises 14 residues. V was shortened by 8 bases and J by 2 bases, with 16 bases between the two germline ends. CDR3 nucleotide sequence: TGTGCCAGCTCAGGGAGAGGGAAACCCTACGAGCAGTACGTC. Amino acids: CASSGRGKPYEQYV.

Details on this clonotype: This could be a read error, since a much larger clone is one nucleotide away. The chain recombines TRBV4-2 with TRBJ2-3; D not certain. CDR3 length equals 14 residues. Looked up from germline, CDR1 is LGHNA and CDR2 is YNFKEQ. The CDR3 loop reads CANSQEWGTDTQYF. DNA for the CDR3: TGTGCCAACAGCCAAGAATGGGGCACAGATACGCAGTATTTT.

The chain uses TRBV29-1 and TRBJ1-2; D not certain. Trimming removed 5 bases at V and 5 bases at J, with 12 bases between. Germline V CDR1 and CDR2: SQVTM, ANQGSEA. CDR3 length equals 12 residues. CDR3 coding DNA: TGCAGCGTTCCAGGCCGTGGGTATGGCTACACCTTC. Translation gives CSVPGRGYGYTF.

CDR3 nucleotide sequence: TGTGCCAGCAGTTTAGGGGGGGGGCACTCCTACAATGAGCAGTTCTTC. Protein: CASSLGGGHSYNEQFF. The V call is TRBV28, the J call TRBJ2-1, with D possibly being TRBD2 (7 bases). The ends were cut back, 2 bases at V and 0 bases at J, with 11 bases in the middle. Germline V lookup: CDR1 MDHEN, CDR2 SYDVKM. The CDR3 consists of 16 residues.

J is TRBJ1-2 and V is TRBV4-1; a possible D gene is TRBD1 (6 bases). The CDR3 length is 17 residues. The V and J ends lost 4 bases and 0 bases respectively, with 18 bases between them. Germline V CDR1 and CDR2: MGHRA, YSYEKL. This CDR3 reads CASSPTNSGASNYGYTF. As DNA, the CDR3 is TGCGCCAGCAGCCCAACCAACTCAGGGGCCTCTAACTATGGCTACACCTTC.

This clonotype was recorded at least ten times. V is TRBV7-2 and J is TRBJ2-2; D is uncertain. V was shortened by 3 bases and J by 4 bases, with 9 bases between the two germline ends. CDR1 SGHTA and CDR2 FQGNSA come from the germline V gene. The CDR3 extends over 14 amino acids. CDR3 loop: CASSFSRATGELFF. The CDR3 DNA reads TGTGCCAGCAGCTTCTCAAGGGCCACCGGGGAGCTGTTTTTT.

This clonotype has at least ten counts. DNA for the CDR3: TGTGCCAGCAGTTTAGTAGGAGGCCCGGCTCCGCAGTATTTT. This gives the protein CASSLVGGPAPQYF. The V and J genes are TRBV27 and TRBJ2-3; possibly TRBD2 for D (5 bases). The germline V gene has CDR1 MNHEY and CDR2 SMNVEV (reference sequence). V was trimmed by 2 bases and J by 10 bases, leaving 16 bases between them. There are 14 residues in the CDR3.

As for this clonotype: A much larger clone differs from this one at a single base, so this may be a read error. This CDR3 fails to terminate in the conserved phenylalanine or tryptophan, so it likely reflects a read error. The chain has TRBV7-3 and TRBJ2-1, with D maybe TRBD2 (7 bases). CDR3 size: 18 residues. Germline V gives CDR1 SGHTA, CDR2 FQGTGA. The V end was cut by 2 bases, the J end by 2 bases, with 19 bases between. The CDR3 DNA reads TGTGCCAGCAGCTTACCTAGAGAGGGGGGGAGAACCTACAATGAGCAGTTCCTC. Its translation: CASSLPREGGRTYNEQFL.

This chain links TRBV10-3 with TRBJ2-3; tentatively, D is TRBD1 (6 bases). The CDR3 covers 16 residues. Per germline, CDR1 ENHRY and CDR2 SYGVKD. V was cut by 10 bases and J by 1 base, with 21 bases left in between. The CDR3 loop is CATDSKQGRGTDTQYF. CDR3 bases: TGTGCCACGGATAGTAAACAGGGTAGGGGCACAGATACGCAGTATTTT.

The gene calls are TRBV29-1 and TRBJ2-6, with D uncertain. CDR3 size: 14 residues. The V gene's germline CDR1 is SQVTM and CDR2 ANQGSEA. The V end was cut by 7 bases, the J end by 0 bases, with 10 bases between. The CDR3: CSARSSSGANVLTF. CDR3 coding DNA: TGCAGCGCTCGGAGTTCCTCTGGGGCCAACGTCCTGACTTTC.

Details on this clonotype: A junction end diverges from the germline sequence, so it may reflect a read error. The CDR3 protein is CASTVYKQYF. The CDR3 coding sequence is TGTGCCAGCACCGTCTACAAGCAGTACTTC. V and J are TRBV7-6 and TRBJ2-7; the D is unclear. This CDR3 is 10 amino acids long. The germline V gene encodes CDR1 SGHVS and CDR2 FNYEAQ.

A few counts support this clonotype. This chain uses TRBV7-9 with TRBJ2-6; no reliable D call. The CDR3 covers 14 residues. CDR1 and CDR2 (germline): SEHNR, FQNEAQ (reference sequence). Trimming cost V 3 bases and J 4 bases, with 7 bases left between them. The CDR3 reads CASSFVLGANVLTF. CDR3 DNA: TGTGCCAGCAGCTTTGTCTTGGGGGCCAACGTCCTGACTTTC. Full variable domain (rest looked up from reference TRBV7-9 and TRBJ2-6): DTGVSQNPRHKITKRGQNVTFRCDPISEHNRLYWYRQTLGQGPEFLTYFQNEAQLEKSRLLSDRFSAERPKGSFSTLEIQRTEQGDSAMYLCASSFVLGANVLTFGAGSRLTVL.

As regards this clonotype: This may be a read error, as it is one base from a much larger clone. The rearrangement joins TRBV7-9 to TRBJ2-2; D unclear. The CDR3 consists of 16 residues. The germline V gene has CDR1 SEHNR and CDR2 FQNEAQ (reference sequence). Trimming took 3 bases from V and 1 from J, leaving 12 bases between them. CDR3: CASSFLLDLNTGELFF. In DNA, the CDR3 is TGTGCCAGCAGCTTTTTATTGGACCTGAACACCGGGGAGCTGTTTTTT.

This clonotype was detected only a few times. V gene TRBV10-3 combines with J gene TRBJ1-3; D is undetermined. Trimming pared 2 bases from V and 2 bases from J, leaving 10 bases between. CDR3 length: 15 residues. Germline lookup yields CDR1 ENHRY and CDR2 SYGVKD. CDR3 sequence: CAISELGSTGNTIYF. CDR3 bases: TGTGCCATCAGTGAGCTCGGCTCGACTGGAAACACCATATATTTT.

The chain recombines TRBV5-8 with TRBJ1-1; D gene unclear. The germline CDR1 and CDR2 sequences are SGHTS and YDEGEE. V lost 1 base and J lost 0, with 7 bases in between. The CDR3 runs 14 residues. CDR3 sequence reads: CASSLWSVNTEAFF. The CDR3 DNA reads TGTGCCAGCAGCTTGTGGAGCGTGAACACTGAAGCTTTCTTT.

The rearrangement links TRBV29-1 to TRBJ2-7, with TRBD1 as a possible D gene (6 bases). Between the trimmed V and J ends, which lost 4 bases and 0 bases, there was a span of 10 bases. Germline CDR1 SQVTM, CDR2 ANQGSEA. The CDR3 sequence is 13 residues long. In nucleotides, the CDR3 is TGCAGCGTTGTTGGGGGCCTCTCCTACGAGCAGTACTTC. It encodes CSVVGGLSYEQYF.

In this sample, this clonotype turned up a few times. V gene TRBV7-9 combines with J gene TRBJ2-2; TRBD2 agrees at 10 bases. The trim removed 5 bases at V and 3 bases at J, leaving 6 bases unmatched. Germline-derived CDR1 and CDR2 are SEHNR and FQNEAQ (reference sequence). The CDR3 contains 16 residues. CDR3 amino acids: CASSGSGGTYTGELFF. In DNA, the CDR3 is TGTGCCAGCAGCGGTAGCGGGGGGACCTACACCGGGGAGCTGTTTTTT. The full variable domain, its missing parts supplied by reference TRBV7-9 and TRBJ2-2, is DTGVSQNPRHKITKRGQNVTFRCDPISEHNRLYWYRQTLGQGPEFLTYFQNEAQLEKSRLLSDRFSAERPKGSFSTLEIQRTEQGDSAMYLCASSGSGGTYTGELFFGEGSRLTVL.

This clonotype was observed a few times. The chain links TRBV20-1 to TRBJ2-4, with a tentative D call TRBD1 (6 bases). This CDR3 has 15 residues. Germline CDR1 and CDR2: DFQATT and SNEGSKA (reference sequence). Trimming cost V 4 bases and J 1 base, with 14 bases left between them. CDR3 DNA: TGCAGTGCTACTCACAGGGAATGGGCCAAAAACATTCAGTACTTC. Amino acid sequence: CSATHREWAKNIQYF.

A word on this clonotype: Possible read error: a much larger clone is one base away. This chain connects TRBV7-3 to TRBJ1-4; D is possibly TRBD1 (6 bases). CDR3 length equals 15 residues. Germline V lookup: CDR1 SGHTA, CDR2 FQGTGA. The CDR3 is CASSLTTGIDEKLLF. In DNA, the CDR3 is TGTGCCAGCAGCTTAACCACAGGGATAGATGAAAAACTGTTGTTT.

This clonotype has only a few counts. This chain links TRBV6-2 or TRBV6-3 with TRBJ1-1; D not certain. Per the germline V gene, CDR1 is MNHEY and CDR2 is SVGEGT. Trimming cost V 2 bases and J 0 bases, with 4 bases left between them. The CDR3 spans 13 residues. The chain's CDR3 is CASSYDMNTEAFF. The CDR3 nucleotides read TGTGCCAGCAGTTACGATATGAACACTGAAGCTTTCTTT.

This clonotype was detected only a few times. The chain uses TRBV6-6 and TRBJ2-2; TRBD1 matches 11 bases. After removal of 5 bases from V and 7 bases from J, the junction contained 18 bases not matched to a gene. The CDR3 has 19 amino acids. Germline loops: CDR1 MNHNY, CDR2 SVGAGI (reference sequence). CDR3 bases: TGTGCCAGCAGTCCTACGGCCCCTTGGACAGGGGGCGAGGGCGGGGAGCTGTTTTTT. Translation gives CASSPTAPWTGGEGGELFF.

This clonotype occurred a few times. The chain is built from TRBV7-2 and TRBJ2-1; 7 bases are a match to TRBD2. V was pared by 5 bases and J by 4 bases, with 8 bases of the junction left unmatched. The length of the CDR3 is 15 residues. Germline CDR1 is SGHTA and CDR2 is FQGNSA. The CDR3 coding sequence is TGTGCCAGCAGCAACCGGGACTATCTTTACAATGAGCAGTTCTTC. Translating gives CASSNRDYLYNEQFF.

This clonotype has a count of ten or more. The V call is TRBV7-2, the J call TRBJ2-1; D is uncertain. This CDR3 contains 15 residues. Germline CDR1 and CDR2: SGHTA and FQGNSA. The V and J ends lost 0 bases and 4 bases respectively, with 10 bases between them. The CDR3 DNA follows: TGTGCCAGCAGCTTAGCCGGCGCCTTATACAATGAGCAGTTCTTC. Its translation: CASSLAGALYNEQFF.

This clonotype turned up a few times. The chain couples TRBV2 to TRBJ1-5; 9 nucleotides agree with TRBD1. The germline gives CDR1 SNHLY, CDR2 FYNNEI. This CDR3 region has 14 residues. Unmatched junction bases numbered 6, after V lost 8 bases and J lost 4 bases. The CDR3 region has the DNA TGTGCCAGCCGACAGGGGGTCGGGAATCAGCCCCAGCATTTT. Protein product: CASRQGVGNQPQHF.